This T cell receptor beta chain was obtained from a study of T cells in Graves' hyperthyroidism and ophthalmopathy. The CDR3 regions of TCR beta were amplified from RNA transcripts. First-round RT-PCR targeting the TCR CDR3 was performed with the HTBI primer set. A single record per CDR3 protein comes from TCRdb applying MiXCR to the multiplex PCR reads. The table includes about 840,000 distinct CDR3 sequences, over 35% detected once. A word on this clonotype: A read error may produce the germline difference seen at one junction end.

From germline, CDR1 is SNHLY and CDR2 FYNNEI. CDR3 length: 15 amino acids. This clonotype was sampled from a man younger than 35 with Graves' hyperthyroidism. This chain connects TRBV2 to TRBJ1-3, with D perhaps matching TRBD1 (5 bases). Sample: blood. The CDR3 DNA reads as TGTGCCAGCAGTTTTGCAGGAGGGACTGGAAACGCCATATATTTT. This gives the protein CASSFAGGTGNAIYF.